This T cell receptor (beta chain) was captured in a study of OX40 agonist ivuxolimab in advanced cancers. Overall study findings and caveats: Averaged across samples, CD8+ T cells carried more expanded clones than CD4+ did.

The germline V gene encodes CDR1 MGHRA and CDR2 YSYEKL. This CDR3 is 16 amino acids long. J lost 2 bases, V lost 4 bases, and 8 bases had no gene match. TCRdb's copy holds only in-frame clones and misses some; the assay was immunoSEQ multiplex PCR. The sample carries roughly 64,000 clones, 91% recorded once. As concerns this clone: Its antigen is not identified.

The chain joins TRBV4-1 to TRBJ2-7; 10 nucleotides agree with TRBD2. The clonotype was recovered from an adult with an advanced solid tumor such as melanoma, head and neck, liver or kidney cancer. Sequencing used CD4+ or CD8+ T cells sorted from blood, obtained in a trial of the OX40 agonist ivuxolimab. CDR3 sequence (DNA): TGCGCCAGCAGCCGTACTCTAGCGGGAGTTGCCTACGAGCAGTACTTC. Amino acid sequence: CASSRTLAGVAYEQYF.